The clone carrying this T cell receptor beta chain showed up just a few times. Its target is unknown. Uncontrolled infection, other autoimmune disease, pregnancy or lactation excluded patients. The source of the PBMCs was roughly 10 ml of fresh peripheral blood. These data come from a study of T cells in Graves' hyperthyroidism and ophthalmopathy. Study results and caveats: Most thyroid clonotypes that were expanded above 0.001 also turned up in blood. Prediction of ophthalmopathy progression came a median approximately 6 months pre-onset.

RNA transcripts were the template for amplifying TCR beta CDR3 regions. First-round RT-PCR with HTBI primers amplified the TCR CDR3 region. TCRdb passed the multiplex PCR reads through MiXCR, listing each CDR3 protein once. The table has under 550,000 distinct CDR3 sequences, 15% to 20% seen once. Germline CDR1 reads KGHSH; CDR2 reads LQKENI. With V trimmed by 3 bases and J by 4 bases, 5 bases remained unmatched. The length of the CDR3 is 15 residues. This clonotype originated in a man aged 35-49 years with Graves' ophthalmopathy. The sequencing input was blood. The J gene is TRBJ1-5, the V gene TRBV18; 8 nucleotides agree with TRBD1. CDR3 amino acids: CASSPQGQENQPQHF. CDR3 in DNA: TGTGCCAGCTCACCTCAGGGACAGGAAAATCAGCCCCAGCATTTT.